These 28 T cell receptor beta chains were all obtained from the same sample, sequenced in a study of technical replicates of blood from a handful of donors. This table comes from immunoSEQ multiplex PCR, and its TCRdb copy is limited to in-frame clones, with some not included. The top ten hold roughly 0.27% of the sample, which has approximately 85,000 clones, about 90% seen once. Sample: T cells isolated from PBMCs. Receptors were obtained from a human donor in good health.

The rearrangement links TRBV9 to TRBJ2-2; 8 bases align to TRBD2. The CDR3 extends over 16 amino acids. CDR1 is SGDLS, CDR2 YYNGEE, per germline. Trimming took 4 bases from V and 0 from J; bases not matched to a gene: 5. The CDR3 nucleotides read TGTGCCAGCAGCCCGTTAGCGGGGCCGAACACCGGGGAGCTGTTTTTT. Its protein product is CASSPLAGPNTGELFF. The full variable domain, rest sourced from reference TRBV9 and TRBJ2-2, is DSGVTQTPKHLITATGQRVTLRCSPRSGDLSVYWYQQSLDQGLQFLIQYYNGEERAKGNILERFSAQQFPDLHSELNLSSLELGDSALYFCASSPLAGPNTGELFFGEGSRLTVL.

This chain's CDR3 is CASSEYGGYTF. In nucleotides, the CDR3 is TGTGCCAGCAGTGAATACGGTGGCTACACCTTC. V gene TRBV25-1 combines with J gene TRBJ1-2; D uncertain. V was clipped by 0 bases and J by 7 bases, with 3 bases between them. The CDR3 loop spans 11 amino acids. Germline lookup yields CDR1 MGHDK and CDR2 SYGVNS.

V and J are TRBV6-6 and TRBJ1-5; D perhaps matches TRBD1 (5 bases). The CDR3 contains 15 residues. The V gene's germline CDR1 is MNHNY and CDR2 SVGAGI (reference sequence). V was pared by 7 bases and J by 5 bases, with 18 bases between. The CDR3 protein is CASNNLGTRYQPQHF. CDR3 coding DNA: TGTGCCAGCAACAATCTCGGGACTCGTTATCAGCCCCAGCATTTT.

The chain combines TRBV6-5 with TRBJ2-5, with D perhaps matching TRBD1 (6 bases). Germline loops: CDR1 MNHEY, CDR2 SVGAGI. The CDR3 has 14 amino acids. Trimming cost V 5 bases and J 3 bases, with 13 bases left between them. The CDR3 is CASSQQGVEETQYF. In DNA form, the CDR3 reads TGTGCCAGCAGTCAACAGGGTGTAGAAGAGACCCAGTACTTC.

The chain combines TRBV6-1 with TRBJ1-5; 7 nucleotides agree with TRBD1. Germline V gene sequence: CDR1 MNHNS, CDR2 SASEGT. CDR3 length: 14 residues. V lost 5 bases, J lost 5 bases, and 6 bases stayed unmatched. The chain's CDR3 is CASSPRGVDQPQHF. In nucleotides, the CDR3 is TGTGCCAGCAGTCCCAGGGGGGTAGATCAGCCCCAGCATTTT.

The CDR3 sequence is CASSSQRVHSYEQYF. CDR3 nucleotides: TGTGCCAGCAGTTCTCAGCGGGTCCACTCCTACGAGCAGTACTTC. The V and J genes are TRBV6-6 and TRBJ2-7, with a tentative D call TRBD2 (6 bases). Trimming left V 4 bases short and J 0 bases short, with 13 bases between. This CDR3 is 15 amino acids long. Looked up from germline, CDR1 is MNHNY and CDR2 is SVGAGI (reference sequence).

The gene calls are TRBV6-5 and TRBJ2-7, with TRBD2 matching 9 bases. There are 16 residues in the CDR3. The V and J ends lost 0 bases and 3 bases, in that order; junction bases with no gene match: 6. Looked up from germline, CDR1 is MNHEY and CDR2 is SVGAGI. The CDR3 nucleotides are TGTGCCAGCAGTTACTCGTTACCTAGCGGGAACTACGAGCAGTACTTC. Translation gives CASSYSLPSGNYEQYF.

Here the CDR3 DNA reads TGCGCCAGCAGAACGACAGGGGACAATGAGCAGTTCTTC. Translation gives CASRTTGDNEQFF. This chain joins TRBV5-1 and TRBJ2-1, with 8 bases matching TRBD1. The length of the CDR3 is 13 residues. V trimming: 5 bases; J trimming: 5 bases; junction bases outside the gene matches: 3. CDR1 and CDR2 (germline): SGHRS, YFSETQ.

The CDR3 reads CASSESIQGYEQYF. The CDR3 nucleotides read TGCGCCAGCAGTGAGTCGATTCAGGGCTACGAGCAGTACTTC. The rearrangement links TRBV10-1 to TRBJ2-7; tentatively, D is TRBD1 (5 bases). CDR3 length: 14 amino acids. Trimming shortened V by 0 bases and J by 3 bases, and 9 bases separated the two germline ends. Germline-derived CDR1 and CDR2 are WNHNN and SYGVQD (reference sequence).

As DNA, the CDR3 is TGTGCCAGCAGCCAAGCGGGAGATACGCAGTATTTT. This gives the protein CASSQAGDTQYF. The V gene is TRBV14, the J gene TRBJ2-3, with D hard to call. V was trimmed by 1 base and J by 5 bases, leaving 4 bases between them. Germline lookup yields CDR1 SGHDN and CDR2 FVKESK. This CDR3 is 12 amino acids long.

The chain joins TRBV28 to TRBJ2-4, with D possibly TRBD1 on 6 matching bases. The germline V and J ends were trimmed by 2 bases and 7 bases, with 9 bases remaining between them. The germline gives CDR1 MDHEN, CDR2 SYDVKM. This CDR3 contains 13 residues. CDR3 nucleotides: TGTGCCAGCAGTTTACAGGGGACGAACATTCAGTACTTC. Its protein is CASSLQGTNIQYF.

The CDR3 sequence: CASSLSGQGYHEQFF. CDR3 DNA: TGTGCCAGCAGTTTATCGGGACAGGGGTACCATGAGCAGTTCTTC. The V call is TRBV27, the J call TRBJ2-1, with 10 nucleotides matching TRBD1. Trimming at V came to 0 bases and at J to 8 bases, leaving 4 bases not matched to a gene. In germline, CDR1 is MNHEY, CDR2 SMNVEV (reference sequence). The CDR3 loop spans 15 amino acids.

The genes are TRBV13 and TRBJ2-7; perhaps TRBD2 as D (5 bases). The CDR3 is made up of 13 amino acids. V lost 0 bases and J 3 bases, leaving 6 bases between the germline ends. CDR1 is PRHDT and CDR2 is FYEKMQ in the germline V gene (reference sequence). In DNA, the CDR3 is TGTGCCAGCAGCTTAGGGACTATCTACGAGCAGTACTTC. Translation: CASSLGTIYEQYF.

This chain links TRBV20-1 with TRBJ2-7; the D is unclear. Germline V gene sequence: CDR1 DFQATT, CDR2 SNEGSKA (reference sequence). The CDR3 extends over 11 amino acids. V was pared by 2 bases and J by 3 bases, with 5 bases between. The CDR3 is CSARPGYEQYF. CDR3 bases: TGCAGTGCTAGACCAGGCTACGAGCAGTACTTC.

The genes are TRBV4-1 and TRBJ2-2; 8 nucleotides agree with TRBD1. The germline V gene encodes CDR1 MGHRA and CDR2 YSYEKL. This CDR3 comprises 16 residues. V gave up 4 bases and J gave up 5 bases; unmatched junction bases: 9. Here the CDR3 DNA reads TGCGCCAGCAGCCCCCTCAGTGGACAGGGTACCGGGGAGCTGTTTTTT. Protein: CASSPLSGQGTGELFF.

CDR3 in DNA: TGTGCCAGCAGCGTAGTAGCGGGAGGAACTGAAGCTTTCTTT. This sequence encodes CASSVVAGGTEAFF. The chain uses TRBV9 and TRBJ1-1; D ambiguous. Looked up from germline, CDR1 is SGDLS and CDR2 is YYNGEE. Trimming cost V 0 bases and J 5 bases, with 11 bases left between them. This CDR3 has 14 residues.

The V and J genes are TRBV29-1 and TRBJ2-2, with D uncertain. This CDR3 is 12 amino acids long. Deletions cut 4 bases from V and 5 bases from J, with 8 bases between. The germline V gene encodes CDR1 SQVTM and CDR2 ANQGSEA. The CDR3 protein is CSVVWRTGELFF. CDR3 nucleotides: TGCAGCGTTGTTTGGAGAACCGGGGAGCTGTTTTTT.

The chain links TRBV4-1 to TRBJ2-1, with D hard to call. CDR3 length: 16 residues. V shed 2 bases and J shed 4 bases, with 15 bases lying between them. Germline CDR1 MGHRA, CDR2 YSYEKL. The CDR3 loop is CASSQTPRPTYNEQFF. The CDR3 DNA reads as TGCGCCAGCAGCCAAACCCCAAGGCCGACATACAATGAGCAGTTCTTC.

This chain uses TRBV13 with TRBJ1-6; tentative D call: TRBD1 (6 bases). The V end lost 4 bases, the J end lost 2 bases, and 12 bases lay between the germline ends. The CDR3 contains 16 residues. Looked up from germline, CDR1 is PRHDT and CDR2 is FYEKMQ (reference sequence). Written as DNA, the CDR3 is TGTGCCAGCAGCTCACAGGGTTCAACCTATAATTCACCCCTCCACTTT. Its protein is CASSSQGSTYNSPLHF.

The chain is built from TRBV19 and TRBJ2-5; D not certain. The CDR3 covers 14 residues. V was trimmed by 2 bases and J by 5 bases, leaving 12 bases between them. Germline V lookup: CDR1 LNHDA, CDR2 SQIVND (reference sequence). CDR3 residues: CASSIKSAQETQYF. The DNA for the CDR3 is TGTGCCAGTAGTATAAAATCCGCCCAGGAGACCCAGTACTTC.

This sequence joins TRBV11-2 and TRBJ1-4; tentatively, D is TRBD1 (5 bases). CDR3 length: 15 amino acids. Deletions cut 5 bases from V and 7 bases from J, with 17 bases between. The germline CDR1 and CDR2 sequences are SGHAT and FQNNGV. CDR3 DNA: TGTGCCAGCAGCGGACGTCAGGGAAAGGGTGAAAAACTGTTTTTT. This gives the protein CASSGRQGKGEKLFF.

This chain joins TRBV30 and TRBJ1-6; 8 bases line up with TRBD1. The V gene end was trimmed by 3 bases and the J gene end by 7 bases; junction bases not matched to a gene: 8. This CDR3 region has 15 residues. Germline V lookup: CDR1 GTSNPN, CDR2 SVGIG (reference sequence). The DNA of the CDR3 is TGTGCCTGGAGAGTAGGAGACAGGGGCAATTCACCCCTCCACTTT. Translated: CAWRVGDRGNSPLHF.

This clone was seen only a few times. The V call is TRBV11-3, the J call TRBJ2-7, with 8 nucleotides matching TRBD2. V lost 5 bases and J lost 2; bases outside the gene matches: 11. Germline lookup yields CDR1 SGHNT and CDR2 YENEEA. The CDR3 runs to 16 residues. CDR3 amino acids: CASSLEWSGGTYEQYF. CDR3 nucleotide sequence: TGTGCCAGCAGCCTGGAGTGGAGCGGGGGAACCTACGAGCAGTACTTC.

V and J are TRBV2 and TRBJ2-7; 7 positions match TRBD1. The CDR3 totals 13 residues. CDR1 is SNHLY and CDR2 is FYNNEI in the germline V gene. The V gene end was trimmed by 7 bases and the J gene end by 6 bases; junction bases not matched to a gene: 9. The CDR3 region has the DNA TGTGCCAGCACGGGACAGCAAGGAAGCGAGCAGTACTTC. Translating it yields CASTGQQGSEQYF.

V and J are TRBV9 and TRBJ2-3; the D is unclear. The germline gives CDR1 SGDLS, CDR2 YYNGEE. Trimming took 0 bases from V and 1 from J, leaving 6 bases between them. The CDR3 length is 14 residues. For the CDR3, the DNA is TGTGCCAGCAGCGTAGGGGCCGGCACAGATACGCAGTATTTT. Its translation: CASSVGAGTDTQYF.

The chain recombines TRBV5-1 with TRBJ2-5; D is perhaps TRBD2 (7 bases). The CDR3 totals 16 residues. Trimming took 2 bases from V and 1 from J, leaving 15 bases between them. Germline assignment: CDR1 SGHRS and CDR2 YFSETQ. The CDR3 reads CASSLGGRASQETQYF. The CDR3 DNA reads as TGCGCCAGCAGCTTAGGGGGGAGGGCCTCCCAAGAGACCCAGTACTTC. Full variable domain (rest looked up from reference TRBV5-1 and TRBJ2-5): KAGVTQTPRYLIKTRGQQVTLSCSPISGHRSVSWYQQTPGQGLQFLFEYFSETQRNKGNFPGRFSGRQFSNSRSEMNVSTLELGDSALYLCASSLGGRASQETQYFGPGTRLLVL.

The chain recombines TRBV5-1 with TRBJ2-2; tentatively, D is TRBD2 (7 bases). The CDR3 loop spans 15 amino acids. Germline V gene data show CDR1 as SGHRS and CDR2 as YFSETQ. V shed 0 bases and J shed 6 bases, with 12 bases lying between them. The CDR3 sequence: CASSLGGGPPGELFF. The CDR3 DNA reads as TGCGCCAGCAGCTTGGGGGGGGGCCCGCCCGGGGAGCTGTTTTTT.

The sample holds one count of this clone. V and J are TRBV28 and TRBJ2-7; 7 bases match TRBD1. V lost 5 bases, J lost 6 bases, and 7 bases stayed unmatched. Germline V lookup: CDR1 MDHEN, CDR2 SYDVKM. The CDR3 is 13 amino acids. This chain's CDR3 is CASSLVGGGEQYF. The CDR3 bases are TGTGCCAGCAGTCTCGTAGGGGGCGGCGAGCAGTACTTC.